These T cell receptor beta chains were read from a single sample in a study of T cell responses to AZD1222 COVID-19 vaccine. Libraries were prepared by immunoSEQ multiplex PCR; TCRdb keeps only in-frame clonotypes and omits some of them. The table has 250,000 to 300,000 clones, roughly 93% seen once; the top ten hold less than 0.6%. Specimen: peripheral blood, collected 28 days after the second AZD1222 dose. Source of these receptors: an adult who received the AZD1222 COVID-19 vaccine. Each CDR3 is given with its conserved first and last residue. Fields, in order: clone size, V gene, J gene, D gene, CDR3 length, CDR3 DNA, CDR3 protein. A D gene is named only where the DNA matches it firmly. A clone size is listed for some rows: how often the clone was seen (once, few, many), or a class if it is expanded.

.	TRBV9	TRBJ1-5	.	14	TGTGCCAGCAGCCCCCTGGGGGGCAATCAGCCCCAGCATTTT	CASSPLGGNQPQHF
.	TRBV27	TRBJ2-1	.	15	TGTGCCAGCCGAAGTCGAGGCAGGGGTAACAATGAGCAGTTCTTC	CASRSRGRGNNEQFF
.	TRBV10-3	TRBJ1-1	TRBD1	13	TGTGCCATCACGGTTACAGGGGACACTGAAGCTTTCTTT	CAITVTGDTEAFF
.	TRBV24-1	TRBJ2-1	.	14	TGTGCCACCAGTGAAGCGGTCTCGGTAAATGAGCAGTTCTTC	CATSEAVSVNEQFF
.	TRBV6-6	TRBJ2-1	.	15	TGTGCCAGCACCCCCGGCGTTAGCTCCTACAATGAGCAGTTCTTC	CASTPGVSSYNEQFF
.	TRBV7-9	TRBJ1-4	.	14	TGTGCCAGCAGCCCAGAGGCAGCCCGTGAAAAACTGTTTTTT	CASSPEAAREKLFF
.	TRBV19	TRBJ2-2	.	14	TGTGCCAGTAGTTCCCCCCACTACACCGGGGAGCTGTTTTTT	CASSSPHYTGELFF
.	TRBV6-5	TRBJ2-7	.	14	TGTGCCAGCAGCCCCCGCGAAAGGGAATACGAGCAGTACTTC	CASSPREREYEQYF
once	TRBV29-1	TRBJ1-1	.	13	TGCAGCGTCGGGGACGGCGGGGACACTGAAGCTTTCTTT	CSVGDGGDTEAFF
.	TRBV11-2	TRBJ1-1	.	14	TGTGCCAGCAGCTTACGGTCGTTGAACACTGAAGCTTTCTTT	CASSLRSLNTEAFF
many	TRBV11-3	TRBJ2-1	.	13	TGTGCCAGCAGCTCTACCCCGTCCAATGAGCAGTTCTTC	CASSSTPSNEQFF
.	TRBV28	TRBJ2-7	.	15	TGTGCCAGCAGTTACCTCGCGGACAGCCCCTACGAGCAGTACTTC	CASSYLADSPYEQYF
.	TRBV4-1	TRBJ1-5	TRBD1	15	TGCGCCAGCAGCCAGGGACAGGGTCGTACTCAGCCCCAGCATTTT	CASSQGQGRTQPQHF
.	TRBV9	TRBJ2-2	TRBD2	15	TGTGCCAGCAGCGTAGCCAGCGGGGAAACCGGGGAGCTGTTTTTT	CASSVASGETGELFF
.	TRBV10-3	TRBJ1-5	TRBD1	13	TGTGCCATCAGAAGGGACAGCCTGGGGCCCCAGCATTTT	CAIRRDSLGPQHF
.	TRBV19	TRBJ1-2	TRBD1	14	TGTGCCAGTAGTATAGGACAGGGGAGGGACGGCTACACCTTC	CASSIGQGRDGYTF
.	TRBV30	TRBJ2-6	TRBD2	17	TGTGCCTGGAGGCGGGGAGGGCTAAGCTCTGGGGCCAACGTCCTGACTTTC	CAWRRGGLSSGANVLTF
.	TRBV3-1/TRBV3-2	TRBJ2-3	.	14	TGTGCCAGCAGCCAAGGGGTCCCCACAGATACGCAGTATTTT	CASSQGVPTDTQYF
once	TRBV12-3/TRBV12-4	TRBJ1-1	.	13	TGTGCCAGCAGTTTGGGAGGGAAGGCTGAAGCTTTCTTT	CASSLGGKAEAFF
.	TRBV2	TRBJ1-2	.	10	TGTGCCAGCAAAAGGGAGACGGGCACCTTC	CASKRETGTF
.	TRBV6-5	TRBJ1-2	TRBD1	14	TGTGCCAGCGGCATGGACAGGGGGCCCTATGGCTACACCTTC	CASGMDRGPYGYTF
.	TRBV9	TRBJ2-1	.	16	TGTGCCAGCAGCACTCCAGGGGGGGGCGACCCCAATGAGCAGTTCTTC	CASSTPGGGDPNEQFF
few	TRBV7-9	TRBJ1-5	TRBD1	13	TGTGCCAGCAGCGCCCAGGGGGACCAGCCCCAGCATTTT	CASSAQGDQPQHF
.	TRBV30	TRBJ1-3	.	12	TGTGCTGGGGTGAGCTCTGGAAACACCATATATTTT	CAGVSSGNTIYF
.	TRBV3-1/TRBV3-2	TRBJ2-2	TRBD1	18	TGTGCCAGCAGCCCAGTCCCGGGACAGGGGCCGAACACCGGGGAGCTGTTTTTT	CASSPVPGQGPNTGELFF
.	TRBV28	TRBJ2-5	.	12	TGTGCCAGCGTTACGAACGGAGAGACCCAGTACTTC	CASVTNGETQYF
.	TRBV7-2	TRBJ2-3	.	16	TGTGCCAGCAGCTCCAGTAGGTCGGCCCACACGGGTACGCAGTATTTT	CASSSSRSAHTGTQYF